This TCR beta chain was captured in a study of neurological immune-mediated disorders. The CDR3 contains 16 residues. V lost 5 bases and J lost 5; bases outside the gene matches: 9. In its sample, this clonotype was seen many times. The unsorted libraries had their origin in 2 million PBMCs stored at -80 C. A single record per CDR3 protein comes from TCRdb applying MiXCR to the 5' RACE reads. The table shows about 36,000 distinct CDR3 sequences, with under 13% occurring only once. This chain joins TRBV12-3 or TRBV12-4 and TRBJ2-7, with 13 bases that match TRBD2. Sequencing was done on a sample of PBMCs. The receptor was derived from a woman aged 30 to 39 with HTLV-1-associated myelopathy (HAM/TSP). The CDR3 DNA sequence: TGTGCCAGCAGTCGTGGGGGACTAGCGGGGTTTAACGAGCAGTACTTC. Its protein product is CASSRGGLAGFNEQYF.